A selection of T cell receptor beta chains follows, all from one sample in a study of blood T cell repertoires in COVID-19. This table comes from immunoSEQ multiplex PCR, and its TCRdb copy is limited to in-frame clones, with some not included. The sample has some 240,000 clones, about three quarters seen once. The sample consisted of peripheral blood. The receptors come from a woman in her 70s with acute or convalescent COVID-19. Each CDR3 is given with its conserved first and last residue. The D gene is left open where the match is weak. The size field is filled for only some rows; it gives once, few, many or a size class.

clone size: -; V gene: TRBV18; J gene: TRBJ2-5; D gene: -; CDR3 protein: CASSPRAGMEETQYF; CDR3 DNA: TGTGCCAGCTCACCACGGGCGGGGATGGAGGAGACCCAGTACTTC
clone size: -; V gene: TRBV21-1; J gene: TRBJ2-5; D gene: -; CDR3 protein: CASSTHSLTSGVPETQYF; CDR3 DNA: TGTGCCAGCAGCACTCACTCATTGACTAGCGGGGTTCCGGAGACCCAGTACTTC
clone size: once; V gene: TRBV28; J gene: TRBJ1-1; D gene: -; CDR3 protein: CASSPTGQGRIFF; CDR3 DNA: TGTGCCAGCAGCCCCACCGGACAAGGTCGGATTTTCTTT
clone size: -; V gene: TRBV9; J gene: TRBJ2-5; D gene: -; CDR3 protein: CASSSYREETQYF; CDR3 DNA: TGTGCCAGCAGCTCATACCGAGAAGAGACCCAGTACTTC
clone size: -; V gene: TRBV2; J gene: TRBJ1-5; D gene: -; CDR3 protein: CASTRDGNQPQHF; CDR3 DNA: TGTGCCAGCACTCGTGACGGGAATCAGCCCCAGCATTTT
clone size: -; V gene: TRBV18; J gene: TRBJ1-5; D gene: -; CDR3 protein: CASSPTGGEDQPQHF; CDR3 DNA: TGTGCCAGCTCACCAACGGGGGGGGAGGATCAGCCCCAGCATTTT
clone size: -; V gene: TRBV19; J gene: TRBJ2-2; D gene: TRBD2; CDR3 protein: CASSMSGTRDTGELFF; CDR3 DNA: TGTGCCAGTAGTATGAGCGGGACTAGAGACACCGGGGAGCTGTTTTTT
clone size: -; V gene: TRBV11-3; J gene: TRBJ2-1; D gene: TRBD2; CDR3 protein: CASSLWLADYNEQFF; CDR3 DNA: TGTGCCAGCAGCTTGTGGCTAGCGGACTACAATGAGCAGTTCTTC
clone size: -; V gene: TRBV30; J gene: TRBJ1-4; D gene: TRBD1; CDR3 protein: CAWSDQRTGTNEKLFF; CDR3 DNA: TGTGCCTGGAGCGACCAGAGGACAGGGACTAATGAAAAACTGTTTTTT
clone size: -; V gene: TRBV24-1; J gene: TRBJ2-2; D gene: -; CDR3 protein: CATSDPGVVDGELFF; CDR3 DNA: TGTGCCACCAGTGATCCAGGGGTTGTTGACGGGGAGCTGTTTTTT
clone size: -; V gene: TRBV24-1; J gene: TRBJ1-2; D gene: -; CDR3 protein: CATSLQENYGYTF; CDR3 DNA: TGTGCCACCAGTCTACAGGAAAACTATGGCTACACCTTC
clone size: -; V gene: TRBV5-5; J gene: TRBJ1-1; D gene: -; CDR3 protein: CASSLAGGEAFF; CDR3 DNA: TGTGCCAGCAGCTTGGCCGGGGGAGAAGCTTTCTTT
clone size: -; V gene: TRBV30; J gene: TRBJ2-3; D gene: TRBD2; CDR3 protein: CAWIGTRHSTQYF; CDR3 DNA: TGTGCCTGGATAGGGACTAGACATTCCACGCAGTATTTT
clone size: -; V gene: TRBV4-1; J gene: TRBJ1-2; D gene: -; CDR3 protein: CASSQTPGSGNPYGYTF; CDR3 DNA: TGCGCCAGCAGCCAAACCCCGGGCAGCGGGAACCCCTATGGCTACACCTTC
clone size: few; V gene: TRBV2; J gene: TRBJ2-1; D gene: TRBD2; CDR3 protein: CASRGLATYNEQFF; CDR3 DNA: TGTGCCAGCCGGGGACTAGCGACCTACAATGAGCAGTTCTTC
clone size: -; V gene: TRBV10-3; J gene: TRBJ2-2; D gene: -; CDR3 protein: CAISGGSGNTGELFF; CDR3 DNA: TGTGCCATCAGTGGTGGAAGCGGCAACACCGGGGAGCTGTTTTTT
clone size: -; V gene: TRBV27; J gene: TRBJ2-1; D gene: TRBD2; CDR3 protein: CASSPLNSGGDNNEQFF; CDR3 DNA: TGTGCCAGCAGTCCATTAAATAGCGGGGGGGACAACAATGAGCAGTTCTTC
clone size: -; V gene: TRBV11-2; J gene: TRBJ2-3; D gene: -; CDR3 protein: CASSLGVVGGPPDTQYF; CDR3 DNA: TGTGCCAGCAGCTTAGGGGTTGTGGGGGGGCCCCCAGATACGCAGTATTTT
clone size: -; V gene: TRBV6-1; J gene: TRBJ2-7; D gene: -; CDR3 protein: CASSEFGGMGIEQYF; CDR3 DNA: TGTGCCAGCAGTGAATTTGGAGGGATGGGGATCGAGCAGTACTTC
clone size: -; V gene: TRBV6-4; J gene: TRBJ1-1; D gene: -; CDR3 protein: CASSRDTQSTEAFF; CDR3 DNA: TGTGCCAGCAGTCGGGACACCCAGAGCACTGAAGCTTTCTTT
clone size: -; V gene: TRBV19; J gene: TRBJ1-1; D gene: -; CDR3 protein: CASSIGQVGEAFF; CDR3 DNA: TGTGCCAGTAGTATTGGGCAGGTGGGTGAAGCTTTCTTT
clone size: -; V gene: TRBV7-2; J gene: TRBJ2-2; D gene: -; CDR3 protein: CASSFRGGAGELFF; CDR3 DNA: TGTGCCAGCAGCTTCAGGGGTGGGGCCGGGGAGCTGTTTTTT
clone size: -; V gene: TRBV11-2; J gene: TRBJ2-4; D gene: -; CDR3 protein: CASSPAGAKNIQYF; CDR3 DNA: TGTGCCAGCAGCCCCGCCGGAGCCAAAAACATTCAGTACTTC
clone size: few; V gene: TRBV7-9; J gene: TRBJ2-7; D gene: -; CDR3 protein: CASSLAGDFGNEQYF; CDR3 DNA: TGTGCCAGCAGCCTAGCCGGAGACTTTGGCAACGAGCAGTACTTC
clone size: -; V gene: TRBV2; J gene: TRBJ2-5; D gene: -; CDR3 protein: CASSGRDLTQETQYF; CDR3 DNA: TGTGCCAGCAGTGGGCGGGATCTAACCCAAGAGACCCAGTACTTC
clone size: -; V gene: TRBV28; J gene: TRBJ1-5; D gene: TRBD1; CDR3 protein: CASSLQGARQPQHF; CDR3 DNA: TGTGCCAGCAGCCTACAGGGGGCCCGACAGCCCCAGCATTTT
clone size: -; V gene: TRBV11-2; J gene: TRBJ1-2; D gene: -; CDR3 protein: CASSWDTSYGYTF; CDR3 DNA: TGTGCCAGCAGCTGGGACACCTCCTATGGCTACACCTTC
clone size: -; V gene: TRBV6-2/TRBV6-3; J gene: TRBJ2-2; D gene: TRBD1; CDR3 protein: CASSWDRVIGELFF; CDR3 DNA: TGTGCCAGCAGTTGGGACAGGGTGATCGGGGAGCTGTTTTTT
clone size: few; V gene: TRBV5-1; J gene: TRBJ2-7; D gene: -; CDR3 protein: CASSLGTYEQYF; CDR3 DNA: TGCGCCAGCAGCTTGGGTACCTACGAGCAGTACTTC